The rows below give T cell receptor beta chains drawn from one sample of a study of T cell repertoires in cytomegalovirus infection. The antigens these receptors bind are not known. TCRdb analysed the reads with MiXCR anew, one entry per CDR3 protein. The data contain 650,000 to 850,000 distinct CDR3 sequences, roughly 28% of them singletons. The specimen was cultured CD8+ T cells from PBMCs, collected from culture after CMV antigen stimulation. All receptors derive from a human donor in good health (CMV status not recorded). Some clones in this sample may be carry-over from other donors' samples. Both conserved end residues are part of each CDR3. The D gene is left open where the match is weak. Rows give clone size only sometimes, using once, few, many, or a class for an expanded clone.

V gene: TRBV6-1
D gene: TRBD2
J gene: TRBJ2-3
clone size: NA
CDR3 DNA: TGTGCCAGCCCCTCGCTAGCGGGGGGACGGTCAGATACGCAGTATTTT
CDR3 protein: CASPSLAGGRSDTQYF

V gene: TRBV24-1
D gene: NA
J gene: TRBJ2-1
clone size: few
CDR3 DNA: TGTGCCACCAGTGAAGGGGGAGGCTCCTACAATGAGCAGTTCTTC
CDR3 protein: CATSEGGGSYNEQFF

V gene: TRBV19
D gene: TRBD1
J gene: TRBJ1-1
clone size: NA
CDR3 DNA: TGTGCGACAGGGAAGCAAACTGAAGCTTTCTTT
CDR3 protein: CATGKQTEAFF

V gene: TRBV24-1
D gene: TRBD1
J gene: TRBJ2-3
clone size: few
CDR3 DNA: TGTGCCACCAGTGATCTGGTCCGGGACAGCGGTAGGGATACGCAGTATTTT
CDR3 protein: CATSDLVRDSGRDTQYF

V gene: TRBV24-1
D gene: NA
J gene: TRBJ2-2
clone size: few
CDR3 DNA: TGTGCCACCAGTGAGCGAGAGGCCGGGGAGCTGTTTTTT
CDR3 protein: CATSEREAGELFF

V gene: TRBV5-6
D gene: NA
J gene: TRBJ1-5
clone size: NA
CDR3 DNA: TGTGCCAGCAGCTTCCGCCCGGATAGGAGCAATCAGCCCCAGCATTTT
CDR3 protein: CASSFRPDRSNQPQHF

V gene: TRBV7-9
D gene: NA
J gene: TRBJ1-6
clone size: many
CDR3 DNA: TGTGCCAGCAGCTTTCACCAAGGACCCCTCCACTTT
CDR3 protein: CASSFHQGPLHF

V gene: TRBV29-1
D gene: NA
J gene: TRBJ1-5
clone size: few
CDR3 DNA: TGCAGCGTCGCCTCTTCCGGGACCTCTAATCAGCCCCAGCATTTT
CDR3 protein: CSVASSGTSNQPQHF

V gene: TRBV28
D gene: NA
J gene: TRBJ1-5
clone size: few
CDR3 DNA: TGTGCCAGCAGTAGGACAGCCTATAATCAGCCCCAGCATTTT
CDR3 protein: CASSRTAYNQPQHF

V gene: TRBV28
D gene: NA
J gene: TRBJ1-1
clone size: few
CDR3 DNA: TGTGCCAGCAGCGGGGAACCGGGGACGGCTGACACTGAAGCTTTCTTT
CDR3 protein: CASSGEPGTADTEAFF

V gene: TRBV4-1
D gene: TRBD2
J gene: TRBJ2-5
clone size: NA
CDR3 DNA: TGCGCCAGCAGCCAAGTCGGACTAGCGGGGGGGAATGGCCACCAAGAGACCCAGTACTTC
CDR3 protein: CASSQVGLAGGNGHQETQYF

V gene: TRBV12-3/TRBV12-4
D gene: TRBD1
J gene: TRBJ1-2
clone size: few
CDR3 DNA: TGTGCCAGCAGTTTTTTCGGTGGACAGGGCGTCTATGGCTACACCTTC
CDR3 protein: CASSFFGGQGVYGYTF

V gene: TRBV7-4
D gene: NA
J gene: TRBJ2-3
clone size: NA
CDR3 DNA: TGTGCCAGCAGCTTAAGGGGGGCAGCGGAAGATACGCAGTATTTT
CDR3 protein: CASSLRGAAEDTQYF

V gene: TRBV15
D gene: TRBD1
J gene: TRBJ2-1
clone size: few
CDR3 DNA: TGTGCCACCAGCAGGACGGGACAGGGGGCTTACAATGAGCAGTTCTTC
CDR3 protein: CATSRTGQGAYNEQFF

V gene: TRBV6-1
D gene: TRBD2
J gene: TRBJ2-1
clone size: few
CDR3 DNA: TGTGCCAGCAGTGCGGAACTAGCGGGGTTCGGGGATGAGCAGTTCTTC
CDR3 protein: CASSAELAGFGDEQFF

V gene: TRBV7-9
D gene: NA
J gene: TRBJ2-1
clone size: many
CDR3 DNA: TGTGCCAGCAGCTTGTGGGACATCCAATGGGAGCAGTTCTTC
CDR3 protein: CASSLWDIQWEQFF

V gene: TRBV7-9
D gene: TRBD2
J gene: TRBJ2-5
clone size: many
CDR3 DNA: TGTGCCAGCAGCGGGCCCGGGACTATCGATCAAGAGACCCAGTACTTC
CDR3 protein: CASSGPGTIDQETQYF

V gene: TRBV9
D gene: NA
J gene: TRBJ2-3
clone size: NA
CDR3 DNA: TGTGCCAGCAGCGTTCACCCCGGGAGCGGTCCTAGCACAGATACGCAGTATTTT
CDR3 protein: CASSVHPGSGPSTDTQYF

V gene: TRBV6-5
D gene: NA
J gene: TRBJ1-5
clone size: few
CDR3 DNA: TGTGCCAGCAGTTACAGGGTTGGTCAGCCCCAGCATTTT
CDR3 protein: CASSYRVGQPQHF

V gene: TRBV9
D gene: NA
J gene: TRBJ2-5
clone size: NA
CDR3 DNA: TGTGCCAGCAGCGTAGGTAGCGGCAAGAGAACCCAGTACTTC
CDR3 protein: CASSVGSGKRTQYF

V gene: TRBV25-1
D gene: NA
J gene: TRBJ2-5
clone size: NA
CDR3 DNA: TGTGCCAGCAGTGTCGGCCAAGAGACCCAGTACTTC
CDR3 protein: CASSVGQETQYF

V gene: TRBV19
D gene: NA
J gene: TRBJ1-5
clone size: NA
CDR3 DNA: TGTGCCAGTAGTCTTCCGGGGGCGGGCAATCAGCCCCAGCATTTT
CDR3 protein: CASSLPGAGNQPQHF

V gene: TRBV20-1
D gene: TRBD1
J gene: TRBJ2-7
clone size: NA
CDR3 DNA: TGCAGTGCCACGATGGACAGGGGATACGAGCAGTACTTC
CDR3 protein: CSATMDRGYEQYF

V gene: TRBV6-2/TRBV6-3
D gene: TRBD1
J gene: TRBJ1-6
clone size: NA
CDR3 DNA: TGTGCCAGCTGGGCCTTCCGGGACAGTCATTCACCCCTCCACTTT
CDR3 protein: CASWAFRDSHSPLHF

V gene: TRBV5-1
D gene: NA
J gene: TRBJ2-3
clone size: NA
CDR3 DNA: TGCGCCAGCAGCTTGGCCCTTGTGGGCAGCACAGATACGCAGTATTTT
CDR3 protein: CASSLALVGSTDTQYF

V gene: TRBV10-3
D gene: NA
J gene: TRBJ2-1
clone size: few
CDR3 DNA: TGTGCCATCAGTGAGTCAGGGGTTCCGGGTGAGCAGTTCTTC
CDR3 protein: CAISESGVPGEQFF

V gene: TRBV12-3/TRBV12-4
D gene: NA
J gene: TRBJ2-3
clone size: many
CDR3 DNA: TGTGCCAGCAGCTTTAGGACAGATACGCAGTATTTT
CDR3 protein: CASSFRTDTQYF

V gene: TRBV5-6
D gene: NA
J gene: TRBJ2-6
clone size: NA
CDR3 DNA: TGTGCCAGCACCCCAAGGGGCTCCAGCTCTGGGGCCAACGTCCTGACTTTC
CDR3 protein: CASTPRGSSSGANVLTF

V gene: TRBV28
D gene: TRBD1
J gene: TRBJ2-1
clone size: NA
CDR3 DNA: TGTGCCAGCAGTCCTCAGGGACAGGCCAATGAGCAGTTCTTC
CDR3 protein: CASSPQGQANEQFF

V gene: TRBV7-8
D gene: NA
J gene: TRBJ1-5
clone size: NA
CDR3 DNA: TGTGCCAGCAGCTTAGAGCCCATTAGCAATCAGCCCCAGCATTTT
CDR3 protein: CASSLEPISNQPQHF

V gene: TRBV6-6
D gene: NA
J gene: TRBJ1-5
clone size: NA
CDR3 DNA: TGTGCCAGCACCCCGACGGGGCGGAATCAGCCCCAGCATTTT
CDR3 protein: CASTPTGRNQPQHF

V gene: TRBV5-1
D gene: TRBD1
J gene: TRBJ1-1
clone size: few
CDR3 DNA: TGCGCCAGCAGCTTGGCCCGGGGAAGGGGGCCCTACACTGAAGCTTTCTTT
CDR3 protein: CASSLARGRGPYTEAFF

V gene: TRBV7-9
D gene: NA
J gene: TRBJ1-2
clone size: few
CDR3 DNA: TGTGCCAGCAACCTCTTGACAGGCCCGAGGGATGGCTACACCTTC
CDR3 protein: CASNLLTGPRDGYTF

V gene: TRBV3-1
D gene: NA
J gene: TRBJ1-6
clone size: NA
CDR3 DNA: TGTGCCAGCAGAGGTGGACAGACCGATTCACCCCTCCACTTT
CDR3 protein: CASRGGQTDSPLHF

V gene: TRBV2
D gene: NA
J gene: TRBJ2-5
clone size: few
CDR3 DNA: TGTGCCAGCAGAGGAGGGTCCCAAGAGACCCAGTACTTC
CDR3 protein: CASRGGSQETQYF

V gene: TRBV20-1
D gene: NA
J gene: TRBJ1-3
clone size: few
CDR3 DNA: TGCAGTGCCGAAGGGGTTCCCAATTTCTCTGGAAACACCATATATTTT
CDR3 protein: CSAEGVPNFSGNTIYF

V gene: TRBV7-9
D gene: NA
J gene: TRBJ2-1
clone size: many
CDR3 DNA: TGTGCCAGCAGCCCCGGGGGCGGTGAGCAGTTCTTC
CDR3 protein: CASSPGGGEQFF

V gene: TRBV7-8
D gene: NA
J gene: TRBJ2-1
clone size: many
CDR3 DNA: TGTGCCAGCAGCTTAGAACGGGGCGGACAAAATGAGCAGTTCTTC
CDR3 protein: CASSLERGGQNEQFF

V gene: TRBV19
D gene: NA
J gene: TRBJ2-1
clone size: few
CDR3 DNA: TGTGCCAGTAGTGCAGCCCTTCGAGCCTACAATGAGCAGTTCTTC
CDR3 protein: CASSAALRAYNEQFF

V gene: TRBV27
D gene: TRBD1
J gene: TRBJ2-2
clone size: NA
CDR3 DNA: TGTGCCAGCAGCAACAGGGGGTCCGGGGAGCTGTTTTTT
CDR3 protein: CASSNRGSGELFF

V gene: TRBV5-1
D gene: TRBD2
J gene: TRBJ2-5
clone size: few
CDR3 DNA: TGCGCCAGCAGCTTGGTAGGGGCAGGGGGTCCACCGGGACTAGCAGATCAAGAGACCCAGTACTTC
CDR3 protein: CASSLVGAGGPPGLADQETQYF

V gene: TRBV12-3/TRBV12-4
D gene: TRBD1
J gene: TRBJ1-5
clone size: few
CDR3 DNA: TGTGCCAGCAGCTCGGACAGGGGGGATCAGCCCCAGCATTTT
CDR3 protein: CASSSDRGDQPQHF

V gene: TRBV19
D gene: TRBD1
J gene: TRBJ1-2
clone size: NA
CDR3 DNA: TGTGCCAGTAGTGTACCGGGACAGGGGATCTATGGCTACACCTTC
CDR3 protein: CASSVPGQGIYGYTF

V gene: TRBV13
D gene: TRBD2
J gene: TRBJ2-3
clone size: NA
CDR3 DNA: TGTGCCAGCAGCTTGGGCGGGGGGGCCGGAACAGATACGCAGTATTTT
CDR3 protein: CASSLGGGAGTDTQYF

V gene: TRBV7-2
D gene: NA
J gene: TRBJ1-4
clone size: many
CDR3 DNA: TGTGCCAGCAGCTTAGCCCTACCCAATGAAAAACTGTTTTTT
CDR3 protein: CASSLALPNEKLFF

V gene: TRBV7-9
D gene: NA
J gene: TRBJ1-4
clone size: NA
CDR3 DNA: TGTGCCAGCAGCTTAGTCGGCAGAGGAAATGAAAAACTGTTTTTT
CDR3 protein: CASSLVGRGNEKLFF

V gene: TRBV15
D gene: NA
J gene: TRBJ2-3
clone size: few
CDR3 DNA: TGTGCCACCAGCAGAGTCGACTACACAGATACGCAGTATTTT
CDR3 protein: CATSRVDYTDTQYF

V gene: TRBV6-6
D gene: NA
J gene: TRBJ2-7
clone size: NA
CDR3 DNA: TGTGCCAGCACCCCCGGAATGGAATACTACGAGCAGTACTTC
CDR3 protein: CASTPGMEYYEQYF

V gene: TRBV7-2
D gene: NA
J gene: TRBJ1-6
clone size: many
CDR3 DNA: TGTGCCAGCAGGGACCGGGACCCCTATAATTCACCCCTCCACTTT
CDR3 protein: CASRDRDPYNSPLHF

V gene: TRBV28
D gene: TRBD1
J gene: TRBJ1-5
clone size: NA
CDR3 DNA: TGTGCCAGCAGCCCCAGGGGGGTAGTTGGGGATCAGCCCCAGCATTTT
CDR3 protein: CASSPRGVVGDQPQHF

V gene: TRBV6-1
D gene: NA
J gene: TRBJ1-5
clone size: few
CDR3 DNA: TGTGCCAGCAGTGAGGAGCAGGGAATCAATCAGCCCCAGCATTTT
CDR3 protein: CASSEEQGINQPQHF

V gene: TRBV12-3/TRBV12-4
D gene: NA
J gene: TRBJ1-4
clone size: NA
CDR3 DNA: TGTGCCAGCAGCCCCGGGCCTAATGAAAAACTGTTTTTT
CDR3 protein: CASSPGPNEKLFF

V gene: TRBV10-3
D gene: NA
J gene: TRBJ2-1
clone size: NA
CDR3 DNA: TGTGCCATCAGTGGGATATACAATGAGCAGTTCTTC
CDR3 protein: CAISGIYNEQFF

V gene: TRBV19
D gene: NA
J gene: TRBJ2-3
clone size: few
CDR3 DNA: TGTGCCAGTCTCGGAAGGACGGAGAGCACAGATACGCAGTATTTT
CDR3 protein: CASLGRTESTDTQYF

V gene: TRBV5-5
D gene: NA
J gene: TRBJ2-7
clone size: NA
CDR3 DNA: TGTGCCAGCAGCTCTAAACGAGTAGCCTACGAGCAGTACTTC
CDR3 protein: CASSSKRVAYEQYF